This T cell receptor (beta chain) was recorded in a study of blood T cells in healthy people across ages. Study-level points and caveats: Because donor CMV status was unknown, expanded clonotype changes were possibly confounded. Per million T cells, the diversity of TCR beta decreased roughly linearly as age advanced.

This clonotype was picked up many times. Its specificity is not known. Trimming removed 5 bases from V and 0 bases from J; junction bases left unmatched: 0. This CDR3 region has 13 residues. Germline V lookup: CDR1 DFQATT, CDR2 SNEGSKA (reference sequence). Peripheral blood, around 9.4 milliliters per donor, was collected. Primers used in a second PCR of roughly 6 to 11 cycles were a sample-barcoded 5' primer and a J-beta primer mix. The authors tagged each cDNA molecule using a template-switch adaptor with 12 random nucleotides. TCRdb re-analysed the 5' RACE reads in MiXCR, keeping a single row per CDR3 protein. The profile shows approximately 690,000 distinct CDR3 sequences, under 70% of them singletons.

This receptor was taken from a man aged 55 to 70 in good health. Sequencing was done on a sample of blood. V usage is TRBV20-1 and J usage is TRBJ2-3; 9 nucleotides match TRBD2. The CDR3 coding sequence is TGCAGTGCTCTAGCGGGGAGCACAGATACGCAGTATTTT. Its protein product is CSALAGSTDTQYF.